One sample yielded the 18 T cell receptor beta chains listed below, sequenced in a study of blood T cell repertoires in COVID-19. The method was immunoSEQ multiplex PCR; TCRdb's version includes in-frame clones alone and lacks a portion of them. The sample carries tens of thousands of clones, roughly 90% recorded once. The specimen sequenced was peripheral blood. These TCRs come from a human donor in a cohort sampled during active COVID-19.

This chain connects TRBV5-5 to TRBJ2-5; 7 bases align to TRBD1. Germline CDR1 is SGHKS and CDR2 is YYEKEE (reference sequence). After removal of 0 bases from V and 2 bases from J, the junction contained 7 bases not matched to a gene. The CDR3 loop spans 16 amino acids. CDR3 coding DNA: TGTGCCAGCAGCTTGGAGTCAGGGGGTTGGCAAGAGACCCAGTACTTC. Translation gives CASSLESGGWQETQYF. Supplemented by reference TRBV5-5 and TRBJ2-5, the full variable domain reads DAGVTQSPTHLIKTRGQQVTLRCSPISGHKSVSWYQQVLGQGPQFIFQYYEKEERGRGNFPDRFSARQFPNYSSELNVNALLLGDSALYLCASSLESGGWQETQYFGPGTRLLVL.

This clone occurred once. The chain employs TRBV9 and TRBJ2-5; 10 bases are a match to TRBD1. J lost 7 bases, V lost 5 bases, and 14 bases had no gene match. CDR3 length: 16 amino acids. Germline-derived CDR1 and CDR2 are SGDLS and YYNGEE. CDR3 sequence (DNA): TGTGCCAGCAGTACACCTACGGGACAGGGGACAGGGACCCAGTACTTC. It encodes CASSTPTGQGTGTQYF.

The V and J genes are TRBV27 and TRBJ2-1; D might be TRBD2 (5 bases). V was trimmed by 1 base and J by 5 bases, leaving 15 bases between them. This CDR3 spans 16 amino acids. Germline assignment: CDR1 MNHEY and CDR2 SMNVEV (reference sequence). CDR3: CASSLFTRPGNNEQFF. CDR3 in DNA: TGTGCCAGCAGTTTATTCACTAGACCCGGGAACAATGAGCAGTTCTTC.

The chain couples TRBV7-6 to TRBJ1-2; 7 nucleotides match TRBD1. The germline V gene encodes CDR1 SGHVS and CDR2 FNYEAQ. The CDR3 sequence is 15 residues long. V was clipped by 5 bases and J by 8 bases; unmatched bases: 14. The CDR3 DNA sequence: TGTGCCAGCAGCAAACTAATGACAGGGTATCTCGGCTACACCTTC. This encodes CASSKLMTGYLGYTF.

J is TRBJ2-7 and V is TRBV20-1; 10 bases line up with TRBD2. Germline trimming cut 3 bases from V and 4 bases from J; bases unmatched to any gene: 6. The CDR3 loop spans 14 amino acids. CDR1 and CDR2 (germline): DFQATT, SNEGSKA (reference sequence). The CDR3: CSASPSGSAYEQYF. The CDR3 DNA is TGCAGTGCTAGTCCTAGCGGGAGTGCATACGAGCAGTACTTC.

The rearrangement uses TRBV20-1 and TRBJ2-1; D may be TRBD2 (6 bases). In germline, CDR1 is DFQATT, CDR2 SNEGSKA (reference sequence). CDR3 length: 11 residues. V was shortened by 5 bases and J by 12 bases, with 14 bases between the two germline ends. The CDR3 is CSAAPLAPQFF. CDR3 bases: TGCAGTGCTGCCCCCCTAGCGCCGCAGTTCTTC.

This chain uses TRBV5-5 with TRBJ1-1; D is undetermined. The ends were cut back, 2 bases at V and 0 bases at J, with 8 bases in the middle. The CDR3 sequence is 14 residues long. Looked up from germline, CDR1 is SGHKS and CDR2 is YYEKEE (reference sequence). For the CDR3, the DNA is TGTGCCAGCAGCTTACCAGGATTGAACACTGAAGCTTTCTTT. Its protein product is CASSLPGLNTEAFF.

The chain couples TRBV27 to TRBJ1-2; D is ambiguous. This CDR3 contains 15 residues. Trimming took 2 bases from V and 0 from J, leaving 10 bases between them. CDR1 and CDR2 from the germline V gene are MNHEY and SMNVEV (reference sequence). The DNA of the CDR3 is TGTGCCAGCAGTTTAGTATACACGACTAACTATGGCTACACCTTC. Amino acids: CASSLVYTTNYGYTF.

This rearrangement joins TRBV7-2 to TRBJ2-5, with 8 bases identical to TRBD1. V shed 5 bases, J shed 6 bases, and the junction held 8 bases outside the gene matches. The CDR3 length is 14 residues. The V gene's germline CDR1 is SGHTA and CDR2 FQGNSA. Written as DNA, the CDR3 is TGTGCCAGCAGCATGAAGGCAGGGGGCCAGACCCAGTACTTC. This gives the protein CASSMKAGGQTQYF.

The chain is built from TRBV2 and TRBJ1-2; 7 bases fit TRBD1. This CDR3 region has 12 residues. With 7 bases clipped from V and 8 bases from J, the junction kept 7 bases outside the gene matches. Germline V gene sequence: CDR1 SNHLY, CDR2 FYNNEI. CDR3 bases: TGTGCCAGCACACAGGGGCTCTGGGGCTACACCTTC. It translates to CASTQGLWGYTF.

The rearrangement links TRBV10-3 to TRBJ1-3; 11 bases align to TRBD1. Per germline, CDR1 ENHRY and CDR2 SYGVKD. The V gene end was trimmed by 2 bases and the J gene end by 0 bases; junction bases not matched to a gene: 12. The CDR3 is 20 residues long. CDR3 in DNA: TGTGCCATCAGTGAGATTACCGGGACAGGGGGTCTTTACTCTGGAAACACCATATATTTT. Protein product: CAISEITGTGGLYSGNTIYF.

This clone was found once. V and J are TRBV4-1 and TRBJ2-1, with TRBD2 matching over 9 bases. Germline-derived CDR1 and CDR2 are MGHRA and YSYEKL. CDR3 length: 15 residues. J lost 4 bases, V lost 0 bases, and 1 base had no gene match. The CDR3 reads CASSQERGGYNEQFF. DNA for the CDR3: TGCGCCAGCAGCCAAGAGCGGGGGGGTTACAATGAGCAGTTCTTC.

The rearrangement uses TRBV7-3 and TRBJ1-2, with D possibly matching TRBD1 (5 bases). The length of the CDR3 is 13 residues. V lost 2 bases and J lost 8, with 12 bases in between. Germline V lookup: CDR1 SGHTA, CDR2 FQGTGA. Written as DNA, the CDR3 is TGTGCCAGCAGCTTAGGGCAGGGAAGAGGCTACACCTTC. Protein: CASSLGQGRGYTF.

This clone was counted a single time. The chain recombines TRBV5-6 with TRBJ1-2; 10 nucleotides line up with TRBD1. This CDR3 contains 13 residues. J gave up 8 bases and V 4 bases, and 5 bases lay outside the gene matches. Germline CDR1 and CDR2: SGHDT and YYEEEE. The CDR3 region has the DNA TGTGCCAGCAGCAAGGACAGGGGGGAAGGCTACACCTTC. Translated, it gives CASSKDRGEGYTF.

This chain uses TRBV29-1 with TRBJ1-2; D possibly corresponds to TRBD1 (6 bases). Trimming removed 3 bases from V and 3 bases from J, with 14 bases in between. This CDR3 spans 14 amino acids. Per the germline V gene, CDR1 is SQVTM and CDR2 is ANQGSEA. The CDR3 here is CSVEAPGTYYGYTF. The CDR3 DNA reads as TGCAGCGTTGAGGCCCCCGGGACATACTATGGCTACACCTTC.

The CDR3 loop is CASSNEGNQNIQYF. The CDR3 DNA sequence: TGTGCCAGCAGCAATGAGGGCAACCAAAACATTCAGTACTTC. The chain carries TRBV11-2 and TRBJ2-4; TRBD2 is a possible D gene (5 bases). Trimming stripped 5 bases from V and 5 bases from J, with 13 bases between. This CDR3 has 14 residues. CDR1 SGHAT and CDR2 FQNNGV come from the germline V gene.

This clone was detected only a few times. The V gene is TRBV6-1, the J gene TRBJ1-1; 9 bases align to TRBD1. V lost 1 base, J lost 7 bases, and 7 bases stayed unmatched. The length of the CDR3 is 15 residues. CDR1 is MNHNS and CDR2 is SASEGT in the germline V gene. The CDR3 DNA sequence: TGTGCCAGCAGTGAAGGCTCACAGGGGGCTGATGAAGCTTTCTTT. Its translation: CASSEGSQGADEAFF.

The chain combines TRBV5-1 with TRBJ2-7; 10 positions match TRBD2. The ends lost 4 bases at V and 1 base at J; junction bases unmatched: 5. Germline values: CDR1 SGHRS, CDR2 YFSETQ. The CDR3 loop spans 15 amino acids. Here the CDR3 DNA reads TGCGCCAGCAGCCCATTAGCGGGGGGATCCTACGAGCAGTACTTC. This translates into CASSPLAGGSYEQYF. The full variable domain, in which reference TRBV5-1 and TRBJ2-7 provide the parts outside the CDR3, is KAGVTQTPRYLIKTRGQQVTLSCSPISGHRSVSWYQQTPGQGLQFLFEYFSETQRNKGNFPGRFSGRQFSNSRSEMNVSTLELGDSALYLCASSPLAGGSYEQYFGPGTRLTVT.